These 17 T cell receptor beta chains originate from one sample sequenced in a study of graft-versus-host responses after intestinal transplantation. This table comes from immunoSEQ multiplex PCR, and its TCRdb copy is limited to in-frame clones, with some not included. The table shows about 130,000 clones, with around 90% occurring only once. Their recognized antigens are unknown. The material was unstimulated CD4+ T cells sorted from spleen or lymph node cells, obtained before intestinal transplant. The receptors here all came from a human donor who received an intestinal transplant.

The CDR3 loop reads CAISDGTSALVVGNEQFF. The DNA of the CDR3 is TGTGCCATCAGTGACGGGACTAGCGCCCTGGTTGTCGGCAATGAGCAGTTCTTC. The rearrangement links TRBV10-3 to TRBJ2-1; 10 bases match TRBD2. Germline trimming cut 3 bases from V and 6 bases from J; bases unmatched to any gene: 14. The CDR3 covers 18 residues. Germline values: CDR1 ENHRY, CDR2 SYGVKD.

The count of this clone is one. The DNA of the CDR3 is TGTGCCAGCAGTTTAGAGGCGCTAGCGGCCACCGGGGAGCTGTTTTTT. Its translation: CASSLEALAATGELFF. The chain uses TRBV28 and TRBJ2-2, with 7 bases identical to TRBD2. The junction had 7 bases not matched to a gene; V was cut back by 2 bases and J by 4 bases. Germline CDR1 reads MDHEN; CDR2 reads SYDVKM. This CDR3 has 16 residues.

The J gene is TRBJ2-5, the V gene TRBV11-3; D remains unclear. Germline-derived CDR1 and CDR2 are SGHNT and YENEEA. The CDR3 covers 14 residues. With 5 bases removed from V and 4 bases from J, the gap between germline ends came to 14 bases. The CDR3 region is CASSPTGLPETQYF. In DNA, the CDR3 is TGTGCCAGCAGCCCGACGGGCCTCCCAGAGACCCAGTACTTC.

The chain uses TRBV28 and TRBJ2-1; TRBD2 matches at 7 bases. Germline trimming cut 1 base from V and 0 bases from J; bases unmatched to any gene: 3. The length of the CDR3 is 16 residues. CDR1 MDHEN and CDR2 SYDVKM come from the germline V gene. The CDR3 protein is CASSLSSGSSYNEQFF. The CDR3 nucleotides are TGTGCCAGCAGTTTATCTAGCGGAAGCTCCTACAATGAGCAGTTCTTC.

The chain links TRBV11-2 to TRBJ2-7; no reliable D call. Trimming cost V 2 bases and J 1 base, with 6 bases left between them. From germline, CDR1 is SGHAT and CDR2 FQNNGV. There are 13 residues in the CDR3. The CDR3 is CASSLIRSYEQYF. The CDR3, as DNA: TGTGCCAGCAGCTTAATCAGGTCCTACGAGCAGTACTTC.

This clone was observed once. The chain joins TRBV4-2 to TRBJ2-7; D perhaps matches TRBD2 (6 bases). Germline lookup yields CDR1 LGHNA and CDR2 YNFKEQ. The CDR3 is 15 amino acids. V dropped 1 base and J dropped 3 bases, with 13 bases sitting between them. Here the CDR3 DNA reads TGTGCCAGCAGCCAAGTTGCGGGGATTCTCTACGAGCAGTACTTC. This gives the protein CASSQVAGILYEQYF.

In its sample, this clone was seen a few times. V gene TRBV7-2 combines with J gene TRBJ2-1; TRBD1 is a possible D gene (6 bases). The V gene's germline CDR1 is SGHTA and CDR2 FQGNSA. Trimming pared 5 bases from V and 7 bases from J, leaving 15 bases between. The CDR3 loop spans 14 amino acids. The CDR3 sequence is CASSPGTLENEQFF. CDR3 coding DNA: TGTGCCAGCAGCCCCGGGACACTGGAGAATGAGCAGTTCTTC.

The V and J genes are TRBV4-1 and TRBJ2-3; 8 bases match TRBD2. The CDR3 spans 19 residues. With 1 base clipped from V and 2 bases from J, the junction kept 14 bases outside the gene matches. Germline loops: CDR1 MGHRA, CDR2 YSYEKL. The CDR3 DNA reads as TGCGCCAGCAGCCAAGGCCGGTTGAGGACTAGCTGGGACACAGATACGCAGTATTTT. Translated: CASSQGRLRTSWDTDTQYF.

V and J are TRBV30 and TRBJ1-1; D perhaps matches TRBD1 (5 bases). Germline V CDR1 and CDR2: GTSNPN, SVGIG (reference sequence). This CDR3 has 14 residues. Trimming stripped 0 bases from V and 0 bases from J, with 8 bases between. The CDR3 region is CAWSVNRLNTEAFF. CDR3 DNA: TGTGCCTGGAGTGTAAACAGGTTGAACACTGAAGCTTTCTTT.

In this sample, this clone turned up a few times. This chain joins TRBV30 and TRBJ2-7; tentatively, D is TRBD2 (7 bases). Germline CDR1 GTSNPN, CDR2 SVGIG (reference sequence). The CDR3 totals 14 residues. Trimming stripped 4 bases from V and 3 bases from J, with 16 bases between. As DNA, the CDR3 is TGTGCCTGGACCCACGAGGGGGGGCTCTACGAGCAGTACTTC. Translating it yields CAWTHEGGLYEQYF.

This sequence joins TRBV11-1 and TRBJ1-1; the D gene is possibly TRBD1 (5 bases). CDR1 is SGHAT, CDR2 FQDESV, per germline (reference sequence). The germline V and J ends were trimmed by 4 bases and 0 bases, with 12 bases remaining between them. CDR3 length: 15 residues. CDR3 amino acids: CASSSVRTLNTEAFF. The DNA of the CDR3 is TGTGCCAGCAGCTCCGTCCGGACACTGAACACTGAAGCTTTCTTT.

The gene calls are TRBV4-3 and TRBJ1-3; possibly TRBD1 for D (5 bases). This CDR3 is 16 amino acids long. Germline V gives CDR1 LGHNA, CDR2 YSLEER. V lost 1 base and J 4 bases, leaving 14 bases between the germline ends. This CDR3 is CASSQVLAGLGNTIYF. CDR3 nucleotide sequence: TGCGCCAGCAGCCAAGTCCTAGCGGGGCTAGGAAACACCATATATTTT.

The V call is TRBV13, the J call TRBJ2-7; D gene ambiguous. Per germline, CDR1 PRHDT and CDR2 FYEKMQ (reference sequence). This CDR3 comprises 11 residues. V was clipped by 5 bases and J by 6 bases, with 8 bases between them. The CDR3 reads CASSQRSEQYF. DNA for the CDR3: TGTGCCAGCAGCCAACGAAGCGAGCAGTACTTC.

This sequence joins TRBV10-3 and TRBJ2-7, with TRBD2 matching 8 bases. The CDR3 runs 16 residues. V lost 8 bases, J lost 2 bases, and 14 bases stayed unmatched. In germline, CDR1 is ENHRY, CDR2 SYGVKD. The CDR3 region is CAIGRGAIIPAYEQYF. The DNA for the CDR3 is TGTGCCATCGGGCGGGGGGCGATAATCCCAGCCTACGAGCAGTACTTC.

This chain uses TRBV2 with TRBJ2-7; no clear D gene. Germline V gives CDR1 SNHLY, CDR2 FYNNEI. V was trimmed by 7 bases and J by 0 bases, leaving 7 bases between them. The CDR3 spans 12 residues. CDR3 DNA: TGTGCCAGCACGAGAGTCTCCTACGAGCAGTACTTC. As protein: CASTRVSYEQYF.

The chain recombines TRBV7-2 with TRBJ1-3; 8 bases match TRBD1. V shed 4 bases and J 2 bases; nucleotides not matched to a gene: 1. Per germline, CDR1 SGHTA and CDR2 FQGNSA. The length of the CDR3 is 14 residues. Written as DNA, the CDR3 is TGTGCCAGCAGCTCGACAGGGGCTGGAAACACCATATATTTT. Amino acid sequence: CASSSTGAGNTIYF.

The rearrangement links TRBV6-1 to TRBJ1-2; possibly TRBD1 for D (6 bases). The CDR3 sequence is 15 residues long. Germline lookup yields CDR1 MNHNS and CDR2 SASEGT. V dropped 1 base and J dropped 3 bases, with 12 bases sitting between them. The CDR3 spells CASSEGVGGHYGYTF. The CDR3 coding sequence is TGTGCCAGCAGTGAAGGGGTAGGGGGACACTATGGCTACACCTTC.